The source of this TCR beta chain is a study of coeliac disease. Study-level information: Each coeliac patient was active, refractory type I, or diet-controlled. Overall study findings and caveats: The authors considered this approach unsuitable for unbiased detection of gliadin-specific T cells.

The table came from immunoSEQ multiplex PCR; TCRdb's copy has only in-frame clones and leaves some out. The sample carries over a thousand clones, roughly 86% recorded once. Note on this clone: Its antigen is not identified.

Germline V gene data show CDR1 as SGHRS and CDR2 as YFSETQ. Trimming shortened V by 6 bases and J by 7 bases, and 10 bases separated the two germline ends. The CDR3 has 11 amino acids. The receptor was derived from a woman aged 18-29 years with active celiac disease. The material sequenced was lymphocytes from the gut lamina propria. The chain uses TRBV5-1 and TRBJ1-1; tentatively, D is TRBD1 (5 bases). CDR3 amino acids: CASTGGFEAFF. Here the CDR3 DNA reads TGCGCCAGCACCGGGGGGTTTGAAGCTTTCTTT. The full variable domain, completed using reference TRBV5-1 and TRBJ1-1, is KAGVTQTPRYLIKTRGQQVTLSCSPISGHRSVSWYQQTPGQGLQFLFEYFSETQRNKGNFPGRFSGRQFSNSRSEMNVSTLELGDSALYLCASTGGFEAFFGQGTRLTVV.